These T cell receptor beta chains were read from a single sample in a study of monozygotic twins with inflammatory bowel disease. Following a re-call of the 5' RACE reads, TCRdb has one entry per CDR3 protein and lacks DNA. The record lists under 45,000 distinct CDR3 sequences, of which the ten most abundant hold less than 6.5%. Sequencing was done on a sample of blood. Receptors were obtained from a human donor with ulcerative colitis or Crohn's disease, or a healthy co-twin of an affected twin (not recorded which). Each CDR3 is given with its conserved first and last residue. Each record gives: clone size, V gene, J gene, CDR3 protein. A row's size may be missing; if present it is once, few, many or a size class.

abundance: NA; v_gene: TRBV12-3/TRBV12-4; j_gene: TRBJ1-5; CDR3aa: CASSLAGRAQPQHF
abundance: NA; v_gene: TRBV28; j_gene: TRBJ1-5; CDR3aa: CASSLISGRNQPQHF
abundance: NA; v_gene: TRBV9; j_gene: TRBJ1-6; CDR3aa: CASSLGRTSGSPLHF
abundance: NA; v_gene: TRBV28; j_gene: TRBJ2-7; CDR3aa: CASSLTLAGGDMKEQYF
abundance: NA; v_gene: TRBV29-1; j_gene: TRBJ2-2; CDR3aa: CSVSLGANTGELFF
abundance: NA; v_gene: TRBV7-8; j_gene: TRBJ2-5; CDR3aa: CASSLAGPETQYF
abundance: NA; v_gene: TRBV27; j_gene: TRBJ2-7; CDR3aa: CASSNRKYEQYF
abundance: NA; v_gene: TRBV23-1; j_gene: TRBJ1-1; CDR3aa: CATRVLGATEAFF
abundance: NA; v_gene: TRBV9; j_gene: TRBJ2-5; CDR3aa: CASSVGRGQETQYF
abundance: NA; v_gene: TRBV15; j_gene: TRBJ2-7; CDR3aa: CATSSTGGSREQYF
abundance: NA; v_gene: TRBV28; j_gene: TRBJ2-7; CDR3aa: CASSLLREQYF
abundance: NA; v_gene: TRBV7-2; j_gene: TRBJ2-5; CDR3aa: CASSPERGETQYF
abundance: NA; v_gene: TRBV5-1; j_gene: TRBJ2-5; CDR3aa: CASSRTGAETQYF
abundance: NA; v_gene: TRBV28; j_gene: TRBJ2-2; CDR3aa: CASSSLDVERGRNTGELFF
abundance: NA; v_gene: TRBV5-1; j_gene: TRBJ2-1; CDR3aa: CASSLTGGLGEQFF
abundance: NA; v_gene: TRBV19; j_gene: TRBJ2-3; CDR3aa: CASSTGQPGTDTQYF
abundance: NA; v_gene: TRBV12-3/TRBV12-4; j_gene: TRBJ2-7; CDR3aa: CASSAAPYEQYF
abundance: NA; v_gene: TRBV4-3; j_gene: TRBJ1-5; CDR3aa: CASSPDRSNQPQHF
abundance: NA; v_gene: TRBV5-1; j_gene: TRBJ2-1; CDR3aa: CASSSLAGGPHNEQFF
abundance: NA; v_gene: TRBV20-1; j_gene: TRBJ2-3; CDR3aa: CSASWLGITDTQYF
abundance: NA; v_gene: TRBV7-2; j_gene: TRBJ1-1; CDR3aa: CASSPRARTGAFF
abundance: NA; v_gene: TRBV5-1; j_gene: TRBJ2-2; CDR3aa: CASSYGVQGALDTGELFF
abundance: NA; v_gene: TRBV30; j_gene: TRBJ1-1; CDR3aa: CAWRSSRMAFF
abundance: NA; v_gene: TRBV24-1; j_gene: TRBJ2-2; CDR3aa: CATSPPGGLKTGELFF
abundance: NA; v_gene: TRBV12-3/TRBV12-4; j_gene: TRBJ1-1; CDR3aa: CASSRRDRWNTEAFF
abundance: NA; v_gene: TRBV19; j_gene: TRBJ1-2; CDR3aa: CASSTLHYGYTF
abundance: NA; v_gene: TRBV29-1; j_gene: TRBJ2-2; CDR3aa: CSVGGGNTGELFF
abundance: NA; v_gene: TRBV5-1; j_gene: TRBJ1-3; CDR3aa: CASSSTGNSGNTIYF
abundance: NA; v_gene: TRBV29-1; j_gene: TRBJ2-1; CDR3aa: CSAGLNREQFF
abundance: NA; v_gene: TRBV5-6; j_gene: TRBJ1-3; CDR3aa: CASSTEVGRHSGNTIYF
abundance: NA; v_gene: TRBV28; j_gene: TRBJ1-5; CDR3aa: CASRGGDQPQHF
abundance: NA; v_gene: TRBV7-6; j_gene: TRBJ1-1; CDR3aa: CASSLGQGLGTEAFF
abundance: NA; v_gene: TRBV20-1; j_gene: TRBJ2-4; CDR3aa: CSAPTGGTGTNIQYF
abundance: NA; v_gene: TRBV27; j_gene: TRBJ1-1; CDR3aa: CATRGRPMNTEAFF
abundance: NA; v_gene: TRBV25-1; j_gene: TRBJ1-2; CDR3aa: CASSEVGGYGYTF
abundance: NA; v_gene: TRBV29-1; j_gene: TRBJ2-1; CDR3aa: CSATSGTRFNNEQFF
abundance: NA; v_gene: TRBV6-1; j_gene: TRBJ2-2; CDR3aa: CASSAQTILNTGELFF
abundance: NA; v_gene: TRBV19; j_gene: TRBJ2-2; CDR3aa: CASSIRQNTGELFF
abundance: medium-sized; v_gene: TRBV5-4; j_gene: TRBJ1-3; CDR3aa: CASSLWARDRSTIYF
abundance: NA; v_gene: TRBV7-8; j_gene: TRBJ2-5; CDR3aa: CASSLVVRGRETQYF
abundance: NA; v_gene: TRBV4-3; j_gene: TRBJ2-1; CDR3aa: CASSQVLQGGYNEQFF
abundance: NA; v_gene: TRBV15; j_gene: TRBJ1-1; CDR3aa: CATSSWDPVIGFF
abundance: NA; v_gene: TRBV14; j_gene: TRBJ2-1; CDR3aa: CASSSQAVEYNEQFF
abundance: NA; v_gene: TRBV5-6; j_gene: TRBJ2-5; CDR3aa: CASSWYRGTLQETQYF
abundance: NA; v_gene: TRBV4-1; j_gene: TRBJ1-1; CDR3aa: CASSQGSLGGTEAFF
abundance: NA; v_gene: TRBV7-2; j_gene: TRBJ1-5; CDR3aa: CASSPYGQPQHF
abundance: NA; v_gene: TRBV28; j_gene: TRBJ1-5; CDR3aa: CASSWQQGSSQPQHF
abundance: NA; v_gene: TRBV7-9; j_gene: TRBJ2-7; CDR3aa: CASSLRGQHSYEQYF
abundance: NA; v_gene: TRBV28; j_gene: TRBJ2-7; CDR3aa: CASLGASRSYEQYF
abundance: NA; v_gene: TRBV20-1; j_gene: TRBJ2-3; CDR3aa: CSVLRSRLAGEEDTQYF
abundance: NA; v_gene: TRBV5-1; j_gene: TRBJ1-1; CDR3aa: CASSLRQQTEAFF
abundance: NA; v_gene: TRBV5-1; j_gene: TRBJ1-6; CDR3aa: CASSLAGGGNSPLHF
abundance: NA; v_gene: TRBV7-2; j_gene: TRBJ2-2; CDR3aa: CASSLAWVGLTQNTGELFF